This T cell receptor (beta chain) was recovered during a study of blood T cell repertoires in COVID-19. The overall study: The cDNA or gDNA used as material had been derived from T cells, B-cell-depleted T cells, or PBMCs.

In its sample, this clone was seen once. Germline V gene data show CDR1 as WNHNN and CDR2 as SYGVQD (reference sequence). The CDR3 sequence is 13 residues long. V was cut by 8 bases and J by 4 bases, with 11 bases left in between. Method: immunoSEQ multiplex PCR; TCRdb's copy keeps in-frame clones and lacks some. The table includes 110,000 or so clones, around 84% detected once. This sequence originates from a man aged 35-49 years with acute or convalescent COVID-19. This rearrangement joins TRBV10-1 to TRBJ2-2; D might be TRBD1 (6 bases). Material for sequencing was peripheral blood. CDR3 coding DNA: TGCGCCAGCGCAACAGGGTCCACCGGGGAGCTGTTTTTT. Encoded protein: CASATGSTGELFF.